The following is a T cell receptor (beta chain) sequence with its context. The antigen is not known. The sample belongs to a study of shared clonotypes between healthy human individuals. Overall study results and limits: Represented diversity, genetic and exposure-history alike, was limited by few donors. Naive subsets tended to show greater estimated richness than memory subsets.

Clones were sequenced by immunoSEQ multiplex PCR, and TCRdb holds only the in-frame ones, with some missing. The data contain nearly 1,000,000 clones, around 80% of them singletons. V shed 6 bases, J shed 2 bases, and the junction held 5 bases outside the gene matches. This CDR3 is 15 amino acids long. Germline V CDR1 and CDR2: MNHNY, SVGAGI (reference sequence). The chain carries TRBV6-6 and TRBJ2-3; 10 nucleotides line up with TRBD1. Source material: memory CD4+ T cells sorted from blood. The subset here: CD45RA-negative fraction. This sequence originates from a man aged 18 to 30 in good health. For the CDR3, the DNA is TGTGCCAGCAGAACCGGGACAGGGGACACAGATACGCAGTATTTT. It codes for CASRTGTGDTDTQYF.